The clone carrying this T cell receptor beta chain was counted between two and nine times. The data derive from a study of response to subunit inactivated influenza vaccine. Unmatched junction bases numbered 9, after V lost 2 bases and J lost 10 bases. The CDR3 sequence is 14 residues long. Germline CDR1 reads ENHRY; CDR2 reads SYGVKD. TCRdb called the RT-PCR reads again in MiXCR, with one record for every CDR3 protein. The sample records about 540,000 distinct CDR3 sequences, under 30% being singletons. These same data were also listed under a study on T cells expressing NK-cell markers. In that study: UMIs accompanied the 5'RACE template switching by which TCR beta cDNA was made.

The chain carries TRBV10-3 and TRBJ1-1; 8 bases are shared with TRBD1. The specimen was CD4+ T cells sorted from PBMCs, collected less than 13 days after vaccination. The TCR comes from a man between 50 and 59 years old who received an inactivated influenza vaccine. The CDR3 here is CAISEGQGEYRAFF. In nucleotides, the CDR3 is TGTGCCATCAGTGAGGGACAGGGCGAGTATAGAGCTTTCTTT.